The subject of this entry is one TCR beta chain. Its antigen is as yet unknown. Through a sample-barcoded 5' primer and a J-beta primer mix, a second PCR was run for roughly 6 to 11 cycles. Every molecule of cDNA carried a tag from a template-switch adaptor with 12 random nucleotides. MiXCR was run by TCRdb on the 5' RACE reads, yielding one entry per CDR3 protein. The data hold some 790,000 distinct CDR3 sequences, with more than 25% observed a single time. This specimen comes from a study of blood T cells in healthy people across ages. Turning to the study itself: About one barcoded beta molecule per two T cells was captured by template switching. Notes on the study in general: Percentage of naive T cells showed a strong correlation with TCR beta diversity. The donors' CMV status was not determined, possibly confounding changes in expanded clonotypes.

CDR3 length equals 16 residues. The junction had 12 bases not matched to a gene; V was cut back by 5 bases and J by 3 bases. Germline V CDR1 and CDR2: LGHDT, YNNKEL (reference sequence). Source material: blood. This clonotype originated in a woman older than 75 in good health. The rearrangement joins TRBV3-1 to TRBJ2-7, with 8 bases aligning to TRBD2. The CDR3 spells CASSAGLARRSYEQYF. Written as DNA, the CDR3 is TGTGCCAGCAGCGCTGGACTAGCAAGACGAAGCTACGAGCAGTACTTC.